Listed below are T cell receptor beta chains from one sample, sequenced in a study of T cell responses to AZD1222 COVID-19 vaccine. Measured with immunoSEQ multiplex PCR; TCRdb has only the in-frame clones, and not every one. The sample carries some 130,000 clones, 75% to 90% recorded once. Sequencing was performed on peripheral blood, taken on day 0 of AZD1222 vaccination. The receptors originated from an adult in good health. CDR3s include the opening cysteine and the closing phenylalanine or tryptophan. D genes are given only for firm matches. Clone size is stated in some rows and not others, as once, few, many or a class when expanded.

>TRBJ1-1|TRBV12-3/TRBV12-4|NA|13|NA
CASSYTGRRQAFF
TGTGCCAGCAGTTACACAGGGAGGCGGCAAGCTTTCTTT
>TRBJ2-1|TRBV5-1|NA|16|NA
CASSLFPAGSTSEQFF
TGCGCCAGCAGCTTGTTTCCGGCGGGATCCACGTCGGAGCAGTTCTTC
>TRBJ2-3|TRBV7-9|NA|13|NA
CASSLGSTDTQYF
TGTGCCAGCAGCTTAGGGTCCACAGATACGCAGTATTTT
>TRBJ1-4|TRBV19|few|16|NA
CASTRRQSTTNEKLFF
TGTGCCAGTACGCGACGACAGTCGACAACTAATGAAAAACTGTTTTTT
>TRBJ2-1|TRBV20-1|NA|11|NA
CSAHRDNEQFF
TGCAGTGCTCACAGGGACAATGAGCAGTTCTTC
>TRBJ2-3|TRBV9|once|13|TRBD2
CASSPAGADTQYF
TGTGCCAGCAGTCCAGCGGGAGCAGATACGCAGTATTTT
>TRBJ1-6|TRBV5-1|NA|15|NA
CASSPAGPNNSPLHF
TGCGCCAGCAGCCCGGCGGGGCCAAATAATTCACCCCTCCACTTT
>TRBJ2-7|TRBV19|NA|13|TRBD2
CASSIGTRGEQYF
TGTGCCAGTAGTATCGGGACTAGGGGTGAGCAGTACTTC
>TRBJ2-2|TRBV11-3|NA|12|NA
CASSLNTGELFF
TGTGCCAGCAGCTTGAACACCGGGGAGCTGTTTTTT
>TRBJ2-4|TRBV5-6|NA|15|TRBD1
CASSPRVTGGGIQYF
TGTGCCAGCAGTCCGAGGGTAACAGGGGGAGGCATTCAGTACTTC
>TRBJ1-1|TRBV5-1|NA|15|TRBD1
CASSPLTGEGTEAFF
TGCGCCAGCAGCCCTCTTACAGGGGAGGGCACTGAAGCTTTCTTT
>TRBJ2-5|TRBV2|once|13|TRBD1
CASSGERDRPLYF
TGTGCCAGCAGTGGCGAGAGGGACAGACCCCTGTACTTC
>TRBJ2-5|TRBV10-2|NA|14|TRBD1
CASSETGGYETQYF
TGCGCCAGCAGTGAGACAGGGGGTTACGAGACCCAGTACTTC
>TRBJ1-2|TRBV6-1|NA|11|NA
CASSVASGYTF
TGTGCCAGCAGTGTAGCGAGTGGCTACACCTTC
>TRBJ2-5|TRBV18|once|17|TRBD1
CASSPPKGQGVQETQYF
TGTGCCAGCTCACCACCAAAGGGCCAGGGGGTTCAAGAGACCCAGTACTTC
>TRBJ1-4|TRBV7-9|NA|15|TRBD1
CASSLTGTGGEKLFF
TGTGCCAGCAGCTTAACCGGGACAGGGGGTGAAAAACTGTTTTTT
>TRBJ2-7|TRBV27|NA|15|TRBD1
CASSLGTANSYEQYF
TGTGCCAGCAGTTTAGGGACAGCGAACTCCTACGAGCAGTACTTC
>TRBJ1-5|TRBV5-5|NA|14|NA
CASSWDVGNQPQHF
TGTGCCAGCAGCTGGGACGTAGGCAATCAGCCCCAGCATTTT
>TRBJ2-7|TRBV28|NA|13|NA
CASGPSGLYEQYF
TGTGCCAGCGGCCCCTCCGGACTCTACGAGCAGTACTTC
>TRBJ1-2|TRBV7-2|NA|19|TRBD1
CASSGTGTEEYKPRYGYTF
TGTGCCAGCAGCGGAACCGGGACAGAAGAGTACAAACCTCGCTATGGCTACACCTTC
>TRBJ2-1|TRBV10-1|NA|14|NA
CASPASWGYNEQFF
TGCGCCAGCCCCGCAAGTTGGGGCTACAATGAGCAGTTCTTC
>TRBJ2-7|TRBV12-2|NA|14|NA
CASRPGRAHYEQYF
TGTGCAAGTCGCCCCGGACGGGCCCACTACGAGCAGTACTTC
>TRBJ2-7|TRBV28|NA|16|NA
CASSLLEGPSLYEQYF
TGTGCCAGCAGTTTACTCGAGGGGCCGTCCCTCTACGAGCAGTACTTC
>TRBJ2-2|TRBV13|NA|17|NA
CASSLNRVQGDTGELFF
TGTGCCAGCAGCCTCAACCGGGTACAGGGAGACACCGGGGAGCTGTTTTTT